This T cell receptor beta chain was recorded in a study of blood T cell repertoires in COVID-19. About the research overall: Collection of acute and convalescent COVID-19 samples took place in the United States, Italy and Spain. The cDNA or gDNA used as material had been derived from T cells, B-cell-depleted T cells, or PBMCs.

Profiled with immunoSEQ multiplex PCR; TCRdb holds only in-frame clones, not every one. Among some 230,000 clones listed, about four fifths were seen once. This receptor was identified in a woman in her thirties or forties with acute COVID-19. Sample: PBMCs or T cells enriched from blood (not recorded which).

CDR3 nucleotides: TGTGCCAGCAGTGCGAACGACCAGGGGACGCAGTATTTT. This encodes CASSANDQGTQYF. The V gene is TRBV6-4, the J gene TRBJ2-3; tentative D call: TRBD1 (6 bases). The ends were cut back, 4 bases at V and 9 bases at J, with 14 bases in the middle. This CDR3 spans 13 amino acids. Germline loops: CDR1 MRHNA, CDR2 SNTAGT.